Listed below are T cell receptor beta chains from one sample, sequenced in a study of radiation and T cells in renal cell carcinoma. The data were produced by immunoSEQ multiplex PCR, yet TCRdb's version contains in-frame clones alone and is incomplete. The repertoire holds roughly 130,000 clones, with roughly four fifths as singletons. Source: blood, taken from a patient whose treatment included radiotherapy and nephrectomy. These receptor sequences come from a woman aged 55-70 years with renal cell carcinoma. Both conserved end residues are part of each CDR3. D genes are given only for firm matches. Clone size appears in some rows only: once, few, many, or a class for an expanded clone.

TRBV11-1	NA	TRBJ2-7	NA	TGTGCCAGCAGCTATAAGGGCCAAATCAGGCTTTACGAGCAGTACTTC	CASSYKGQIRLYEQYF
TRBV27	NA	TRBJ1-4	few	TGTGCCAGCAGTTTAGGGAGGAGGAGTGAAAAACTGTTTTTT	CASSLGRRSEKLFF
TRBV18	TRBD2	TRBJ2-1	NA	TGTGCCAGCTCACTGCGGGGGAGCTCCTACAATGAGCAGTTCTTC	CASSLRGSSYNEQFF
TRBV12-5	TRBD2	TRBJ2-2	NA	TGTGCTAGTGGTTTGGTACTATCGGGGGAGGGCGGGGAGCTGTTTTTT	CASGLVLSGEGGELFF
TRBV7-4	TRBD1	TRBJ1-4	NA	TGTGCCAGCAGCGGGGGCAGACAGGGGAAATTTACTAATGAAAAACTGTTTTTT	CASSGGRQGKFTNEKLFF
TRBV6-1	TRBD1	TRBJ1-2	NA	TGTGCCAGCAGTGCCCCGGACAGGGACTATGGCTACACCTTC	CASSAPDRDYGYTF
TRBV28	NA	TRBJ2-7	NA	TGTGCCAGCAGTTTATGGGACAGCCGGACCCACGAGCAGTACTTC	CASSLWDSRTHEQYF
TRBV28	NA	TRBJ1-1	NA	TGTGCCAGCACTCCGCCGGGACGGTCGAACACTGAAGCTTTCTTT	CASTPPGRSNTEAFF
TRBV9	NA	TRBJ2-2	NA	TGTGCCAGCAGCGACCAGAGGAAAGGGAACACCGGGGAGCTGTTTTTT	CASSDQRKGNTGELFF
TRBV19	NA	TRBJ2-3	NA	TGTGCCAGTAGTCCCAAACGACAGTCTAGCACAGATACGCAGTATTTT	CASSPKRQSSTDTQYF
TRBV30	NA	TRBJ1-6	once	TGTGCCTGGAGTGTACAGTTAAGATCACCCCTCCACTTT	CAWSVQLRSPLHF
TRBV19	TRBD1	TRBJ1-5	few	TGTGCCAGCCTAAGGACAGGGCGAGATCAGCCCCAGCATTTT	CASLRTGRDQPQHF
TRBV30	NA	TRBJ2-6	NA	TGTGCCTGGATTAGGGGGGCCAACGTCCTGACTTTC	CAWIRGANVLTF
TRBV10-2	NA	TRBJ2-5	NA	TGCGCCAGCTGCGAGGGGGGAAAGACCCAGTACTTC	CASCEGGKTQYF
TRBV2	NA	TRBJ2-7	NA	TGTGCCAGCAGTGGCACAGGGAACGAGCAGTACTTC	CASSGTGNEQYF
TRBV16	NA	TRBJ2-2	NA	TGTGCCAGCAGCCTCAACTCACAGGGCGGGGAGCTGTTTTTT	CASSLNSQGGELFF
TRBV28	NA	TRBJ1-5	NA	TGTGCCAGCAGTTTAGGGGGGGGAGGACAGCCCCAGCATTTT	CASSLGGGGQPQHF
TRBV28	NA	TRBJ1-4	NA	TGTGCCACGAAACAAGGGGCCGGAACTAATGAAAAACTGTTTTTT	CATKQGAGTNEKLFF